Reported below is one TCR beta chain. This sample is part of a study of blood T cell repertoires in COVID-19. Some clones are missing from TCRdb's copy, which holds only in-frame ones; the method was immunoSEQ multiplex PCR. The profile shows around 150,000 clones, 80% to 90% of them singletons. The CDR3 sequence is 13 residues long. Germline V gene data show CDR1 as SQVTM and CDR2 as ANQGSEA. Trimming took 4 bases from V and 4 from J, leaving 11 bases between them. The TCR sequence derives from a woman aged 65 to 85 with COVID-19, enrolled during active disease. The V and J genes are TRBV29-1 and TRBJ1-3, with D perhaps matching TRBD1 (5 bases). Sequencing was performed on peripheral blood. CDR3 sequence reads: CSVVTGPGNTIYF. The CDR3 DNA reads TGCAGCGTTGTCACAGGACCCGGAAACACCATATATTTT. Together with reference TRBV29-1 and TRBJ1-3, the CDR3 gives the full variable domain: SAVISQKPSRDICQRGTSLTIQCQVDSQVTMMFWYRQQPGQSLTLIATANQGSEATYESGFVIDKFPISRPNLTFSTLTVSNMSPEDSSIYLCSVVTGPGNTIYFGEGSWLTVV.